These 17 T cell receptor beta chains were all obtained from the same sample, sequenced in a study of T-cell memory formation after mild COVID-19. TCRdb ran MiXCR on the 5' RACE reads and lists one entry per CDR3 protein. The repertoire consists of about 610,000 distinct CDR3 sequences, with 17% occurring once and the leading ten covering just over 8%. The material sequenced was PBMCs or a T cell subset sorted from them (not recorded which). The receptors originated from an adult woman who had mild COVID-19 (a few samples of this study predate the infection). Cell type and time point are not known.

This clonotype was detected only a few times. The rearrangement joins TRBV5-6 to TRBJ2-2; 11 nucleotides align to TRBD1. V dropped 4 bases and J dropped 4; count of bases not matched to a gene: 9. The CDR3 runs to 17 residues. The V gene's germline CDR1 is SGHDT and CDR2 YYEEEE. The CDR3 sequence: CASSLGQGVYPTGELFF. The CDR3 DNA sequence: TGTGCCAGCAGCCTGGGACAGGGGGTATATCCCACCGGGGAGCTGTTTTTT.

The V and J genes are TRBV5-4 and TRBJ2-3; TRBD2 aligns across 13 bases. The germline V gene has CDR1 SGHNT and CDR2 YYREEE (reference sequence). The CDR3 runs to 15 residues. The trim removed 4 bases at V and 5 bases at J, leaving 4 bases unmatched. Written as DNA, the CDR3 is TGTGCCAGCAGCCCGGGACTAGCGGGGAGAGATACGCAGTATTTT. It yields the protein CASSPGLAGRDTQYF.

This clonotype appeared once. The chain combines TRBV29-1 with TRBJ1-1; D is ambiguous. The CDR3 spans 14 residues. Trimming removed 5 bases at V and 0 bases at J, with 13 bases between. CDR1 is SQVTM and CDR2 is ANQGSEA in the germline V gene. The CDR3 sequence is CSVLHRTVNTEAFF. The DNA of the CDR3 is TGCAGCGTTCTTCACCGGACGGTGAACACTGAAGCTTTCTTT.

The DNA of the CDR3 is TGCGCCAGCAGCTCGACGATGACAGGGGGCTCCTACGAGCAGTACTTC. Its protein product is CASSSTMTGGSYEQYF. This chain uses TRBV5-1 with TRBJ2-7, with 9 bases identical to TRBD1. Germline CDR1 SGHRS, CDR2 YFSETQ. V dropped 3 bases and J dropped 0; count of bases not matched to a gene: 7. CDR3 length equals 16 residues.

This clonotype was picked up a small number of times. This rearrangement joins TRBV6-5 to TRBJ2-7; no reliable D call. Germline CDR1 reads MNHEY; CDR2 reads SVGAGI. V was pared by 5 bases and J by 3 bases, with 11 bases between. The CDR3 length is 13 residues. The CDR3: CASSKQRYYEQYF. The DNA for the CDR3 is TGTGCCAGCAGTAAACAGAGATACTACGAGCAGTACTTC.

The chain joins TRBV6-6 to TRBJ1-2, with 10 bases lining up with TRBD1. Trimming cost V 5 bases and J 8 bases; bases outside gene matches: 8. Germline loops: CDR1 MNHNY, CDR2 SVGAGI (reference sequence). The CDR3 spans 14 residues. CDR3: CASSNPDRGSGYTF. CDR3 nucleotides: TGTGCCAGCAGTAACCCGGACAGGGGGAGCGGCTACACCTTC.

CDR3 loop: CASSPQGAGGLYF. CDR3 bases: TGTGCCAGCAGTCCGCAGGGGGCCGGTGGACTGTACTTC. This chain uses TRBV27 with TRBJ2-5, with TRBD1 matching 8 bases. This CDR3 is built from 13 residues. Germline-derived CDR1 and CDR2 are MNHEY and SMNVEV (reference sequence). Trimming at V came to 5 bases and at J to 13 bases, leaving 12 bases not matched to a gene.

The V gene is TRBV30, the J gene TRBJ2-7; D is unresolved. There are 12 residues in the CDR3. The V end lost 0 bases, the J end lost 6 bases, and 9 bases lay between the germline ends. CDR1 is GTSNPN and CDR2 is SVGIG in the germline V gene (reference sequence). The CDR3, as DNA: TGTGCCTGGAGTGTATTGCGGATCGAGCAGTACTTC. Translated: CAWSVLRIEQYF.

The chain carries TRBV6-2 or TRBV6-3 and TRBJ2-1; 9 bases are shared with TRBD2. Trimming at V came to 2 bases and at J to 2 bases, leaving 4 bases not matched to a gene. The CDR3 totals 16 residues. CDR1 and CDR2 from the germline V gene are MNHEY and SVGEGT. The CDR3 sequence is CASSYGLAGPYNEQFF. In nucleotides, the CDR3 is TGTGCCAGCAGTTACGGGCTAGCGGGACCCTACAATGAGCAGTTCTTC.

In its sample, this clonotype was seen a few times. CDR3: CASSTNRGPNYYEQYF. The CDR3 nucleotides are TGTGCCAGCAGCACTAACAGGGGACCCAATTACTACGAGCAGTACTTC. The rearrangement links TRBV5-5 to TRBJ2-7; TRBD1 matches at 7 bases. CDR1 is SGHKS and CDR2 is YYEKEE in the germline V gene (reference sequence). The CDR3 extends over 16 amino acids. J was trimmed by 3 bases and V by 4 bases; bases with no gene match: 13.

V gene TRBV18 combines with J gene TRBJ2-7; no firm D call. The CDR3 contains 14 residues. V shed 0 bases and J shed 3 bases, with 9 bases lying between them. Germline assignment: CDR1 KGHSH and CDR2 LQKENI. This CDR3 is CASSPPAGNYEQYF. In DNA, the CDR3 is TGTGCCAGCTCACCACCGGCAGGTAACTACGAGCAGTACTTC.

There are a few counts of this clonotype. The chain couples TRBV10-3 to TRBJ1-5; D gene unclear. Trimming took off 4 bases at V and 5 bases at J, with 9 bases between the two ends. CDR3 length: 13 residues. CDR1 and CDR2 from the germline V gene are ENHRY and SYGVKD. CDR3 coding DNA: TGTGCCATCAGTGGATCAGGAGATCAGCCCCAGCATTTT. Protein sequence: CAISGSGDQPQHF.

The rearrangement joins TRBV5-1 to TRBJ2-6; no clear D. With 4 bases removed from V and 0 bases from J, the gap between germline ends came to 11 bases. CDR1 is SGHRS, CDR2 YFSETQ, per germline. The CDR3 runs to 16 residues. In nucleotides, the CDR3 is TGCGCCAGCAGCCCGGAACCACGCTCTGGGGCCAACGTCCTGACTTTC. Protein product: CASSPEPRSGANVLTF.

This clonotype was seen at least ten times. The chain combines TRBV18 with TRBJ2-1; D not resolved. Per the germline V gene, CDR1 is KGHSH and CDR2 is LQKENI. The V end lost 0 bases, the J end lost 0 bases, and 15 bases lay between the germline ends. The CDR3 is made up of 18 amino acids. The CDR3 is CASSPPVLEPFSYNEQFF. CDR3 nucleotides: TGTGCCAGCTCACCACCGGTGTTAGAACCCTTCTCCTACAATGAGCAGTTCTTC. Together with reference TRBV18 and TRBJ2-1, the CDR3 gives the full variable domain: NAGVMQNPRHLVRRRGQEARLRCSPMKGHSHVYWYRQLPEEGLKFMVYLQKENIIDESGMPKERFSAEFPKEGPSILRIQQVVRGDSAAYFCASSPPVLEPFSYNEQFFGPGTRLTVL.

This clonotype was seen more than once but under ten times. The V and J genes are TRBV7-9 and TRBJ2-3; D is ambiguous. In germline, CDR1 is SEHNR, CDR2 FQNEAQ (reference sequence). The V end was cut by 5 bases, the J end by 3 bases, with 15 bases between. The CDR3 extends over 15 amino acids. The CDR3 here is CASSLMVEVTDTQYF. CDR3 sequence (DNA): TGTGCCAGCAGCCTTATGGTTGAGGTGACAGATACGCAGTATTTT.

This chain's CDR3 is CASSSDPQGQPQHF. The CDR3 DNA reads TGTGCCAGCAGTTCAGACCCACAGGGGCAGCCCCAGCATTTT. The chain links TRBV12-3 or TRBV12-4 to TRBJ1-5; 7 bases fit TRBD1. The junction had 7 bases not matched to a gene; V was cut back by 4 bases and J by 7 bases. The CDR3 covers 14 residues.

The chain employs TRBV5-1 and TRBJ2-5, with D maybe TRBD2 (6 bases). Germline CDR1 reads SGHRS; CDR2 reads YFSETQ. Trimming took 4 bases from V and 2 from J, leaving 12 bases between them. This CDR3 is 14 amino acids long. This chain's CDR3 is CASSRDGGQETQYF. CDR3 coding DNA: TGCGCCAGCAGCCGGGATGGGGGGCAAGAGACCCAGTACTTC.